A selection of T cell receptor beta chains follows, all from one sample in a study of regulatory T cells in long-lasting Graves disease. TCRdb used MiXCR to reprocess the multiplex PCR reads, holding one entry per CDR3 protein. The table records approximately 270,000 distinct CDR3 sequences, 18% of them present only once. This sample was also put to use in a study of T cells in Graves' hyperthyroidism and ophthalmopathy.

The specimen was peripheral blood mononuclear cells (PBMCs), collected at new diagnosis, from a patient treated with antithyroid drugs. These receptors originate from a woman aged 25 to 39 with Graves disease. CDR3s include the opening cysteine and the closing phenylalanine or tryptophan. D genes are given only for firm matches. Clone size is stated in some rows and not others, as once, few, many or a class when expanded.

V	D	J	size	CDR3	DNA
TRBV11-2	-	TRBJ1-2	many	CASSLNRAGPSYGYTF	TGTGCCAGCAGCCTCAATCGTGCGGGGCCCAGCTATGGCTACACCTTC
TRBV6-2/TRBV6-3	-	TRBJ1-1	many	CASSYSGRLNTEAFF	TGTGCCAGCAGTTACTCGGGACGGTTGAACACTGAAGCTTTCTTT
TRBV12-3/TRBV12-4	TRBD2	TRBJ2-1	many	CASSLELAGGNEQFF	TGTGCCAGCAGTTTAGAACTAGCGGGGGGCAATGAGCAGTTCTTC
TRBV19	-	TRBJ2-1	-	CASTLGGDEQFF	TGTGCCAGCACCCTAGGTGGAGATGAGCAGTTCTTC
TRBV7-8	-	TRBJ2-5	many	CASSLVYRGGWETQYF	TGTGCCAGCAGCTTAGTCTACAGGGGAGGCTGGGAGACCCAGTACTTC
TRBV5-1	TRBD1	TRBJ1-2	many	CASSGGTGPLRGYTF	TGCGCCAGCAGCGGTGGGACAGGCCCCCTTCGGGGCTACACCTTC
TRBV7-9	TRBD1	TRBJ1-2	many	CASSMSQGAHGYTF	TGTGCCAGCAGCATGTCCCAGGGGGCGCATGGCTACACCTTC
TRBV7-3	-	TRBJ2-1	few	CASSLHGGQTYNEQFF	TGTGCCAGCAGCTTACACGGGGGTCAAACCTACAATGAGCAGTTCTTC
TRBV12-3/TRBV12-4	TRBD1	TRBJ1-1	many	CASSLGRGFEAFF	TGTGCCAGCAGTCTCGGCAGGGGGTTCGAAGCTTTCTTT
TRBV7-8	-	TRBJ1-1	many	CASSPVGVMNTEAFF	TGTGCCAGCAGCCCGGTGGGGGTCATGAACACTGAAGCTTTCTTT
TRBV7-9	TRBD2	TRBJ2-3	-	CASSLGGGRDTRYF	TGTGCCAGCAGCTTAGGCGGGGGGAGGGATACGCGGTATTTT
TRBV3-1	-	TRBJ1-2	many	CASSSHGVYGYTF	TGTGCCAGCAGCTCTCACGGGGTTTATGGCTACACCTTC
TRBV11-1	-	TRBJ1-1	-	CASSLLLRTEAFF	TGTGCCAGCAGCTTACTTTTGCGCACTGAAGCTTTCTTT
TRBV20-1	TRBD2	TRBJ2-5	many	CSALRPGGTVTQYF	TGCAGTGCACTCAGACCGGGGGGGACGGTAACCCAGTACTTC
TRBV6-1	TRBD1	TRBJ1-2	many	CASSTPRTGGDYGYTF	TGTGCCAGCAGTACACCTCGGACAGGGGGGGACTATGGCTACACCTTC
TRBV29-1	-	TRBJ1-2	-	CSVGGEANYGYTF	TGCAGCGTTGGGGGTGAGGCTAACTATGGCTACACCTTC
TRBV3-1	TRBD1	TRBJ1-1	many	CASSQRDRDTEAFF	TGTGCCAGCAGCCAACGGGACAGGGACACTGAAGCTTTCTTT
TRBV27	-	TRBJ1-6	-	CASSLRGAESPLHF	TGTGCCAGCAGTTTAAGGGGCGCGGAATCACCCCTCCACTTT
TRBV3-1	TRBD1	TRBJ2-7	many	CASSLGQGRAYEQYF	TGTGCCAGCAGCCTCGGACAGGGTCGCGCCTACGAGCAGTACTTC
TRBV20-1	TRBD1	TRBJ1-2	many	CSANQGTGSSGYTF	TGCAGTGCGAACCAAGGGACAGGGTCGTCTGGCTACACCTTC
TRBV4-2	-	TRBJ1-6	few	CASSQGLSYNSPLHF	TGTGCCAGCAGCCAAGGACTCTCCTATAATTCACCCCTCCACTTT
TRBV9	TRBD1	TRBJ2-1	-	CASSAPGQDRDEQFF	TGTGCCAGCAGCGCACCGGGACAGGACAGGGATGAGCAGTTCTTC
TRBV20-1	TRBD1	TRBJ2-5	few	CSAPDRGLRMSQYF	TGCAGTGCCCCGGACAGGGGGCTCCGCATGTCCCAGTACTTC
TRBV29-1	-	TRBJ1-3	many	CSVEGLGYSGNTIYF	TGCAGCGTTGAAGGGCTGGGCTACTCTGGAAACACCATATATTTT
TRBV7-2	TRBD1	TRBJ2-7	-	CASRPSRGQGVPYEQYF	TGTGCCAGCAGGCCCTCCCGTGGCCAGGGGGTTCCCTACGAGCAGTACTTC
TRBV18	-	TRBJ2-2	many	CASSSQNTGELFF	TGTGCCAGCTCATCCCAGAACACCGGGGAGCTGTTTTTT
TRBV29-1	-	TRBJ1-2	many	CSIHKTGLSGDGYTF	TGCAGCATACATAAGACCGGGCTCTCTGGAGATGGCTACACCTTC
TRBV6-1	TRBD2	TRBJ2-5	many	CASISGGRETQYF	TGTGCCAGCATCAGCGGGGGGCGAGAGACCCAGTACTTC
TRBV6-2/TRBV6-3	-	TRBJ1-4	once	CASRTPQESTNEKLFF	TGTGCCAGCAGAACACCTCAGGAATCGACTAATGAAAAACTGTTTTTT
TRBV4-1	TRBD2	TRBJ2-3	many	CASSQGPGAGGDTQYF	TGCGCCAGCAGCCAAGGTCCAGGAGCGGGGGGGGATACGCAGTATTTT
TRBV3-1	-	TRBJ2-1	once	CASSQVGGIPNEQFF	TGTGCCAGCAGCCAAGTGGGGGGCATCCCCAATGAGCAGTTCTTC
TRBV7-9	-	TRBJ1-1	few	CASSFPNRVSTEAFF	TGTGCCAGCAGCTTTCCGAACAGGGTGTCCACTGAAGCTTTCTTT
TRBV18	-	TRBJ1-1	many	CASSPTRETEAFF	TGTGCCAGCTCACCAACACGAGAGACTGAAGCTTTCTTT
TRBV7-9	-	TRBJ2-2	many	CASSSGPEDGELFF	TGTGCCAGCAGCTCGGGACCCGAAGACGGGGAGCTGTTTTTT